These T cell receptor beta chains were read from a single sample in a study of T-cell memory formation after mild COVID-19. Via MiXCR, TCRdb re-called the 5' RACE reads, giving one row per CDR3 protein. Of 250,000 to 300,000 distinct CDR3 sequences listed, roughly 18% are singletons. The specimen sequenced was PBMCs or a T cell subset sorted from them (not recorded which). The receptors shown here come from a man between 18 and 35 years old who had mild COVID-19 (a few samples of this study predate the infection). Cell type and time point are not known. Both conserved end residues are part of each CDR3. A D gene is named only where the DNA matches it firmly. Size is stated for part of the rows, as once, few or many counts, or as a class when the clone is expanded.

CDR3 protein | CDR3 DNA | V gene | D gene | clone size | J gene
CASSSTAYRGGYTF | TGTGCCAGCAGTTCCACGGCGTACAGGGGAGGCTACACCTTC | TRBV7-6 | TRBD1 | few | TRBJ1-2
CASSLTGGQGYTF | TGTGCCAGCAGTCTCACAGGGGGCCAGGGCTACACCTTC | TRBV6-5 | TRBD1 | few | TRBJ1-2
CASSQGVVRGKGTDTQYF | TGCGCCAGCAGCCAAGGTGTGGTGCGGGGGAAAGGCACAGATACGCAGTATTTT | TRBV4-1 | TRBD2 | few | TRBJ2-3
CASSVLPKEGTQYF | TGTGCCAGCAGCGTACTACCCAAAGAGGGTACGCAGTATTTT | TRBV9 | - | few | TRBJ2-3
CASSPSRYKGYTF | TGTGCCAGCTCCCCCTCCAGATACAAGGGCTACACCTTC | TRBV7-2 | - | - | TRBJ1-2
CASSLAGQPLHF | TGTGCCAGCAGCTTAGCAGGTCAACCCCTCCACTTT | TRBV11-2 | - | - | TRBJ1-6
CATSRGDSGGETQYF | TGTGCCACCAGCAGAGGGGATAGCGGGGGAGAGACCCAGTACTTC | TRBV15 | TRBD2 | - | TRBJ2-5
CASSLYPGGNYGYTF | TGTGCCAGCAGCTTATATCCGGGGGGCAACTATGGCTACACCTTC | TRBV7-2 | - | - | TRBJ1-2
CASRELATSGGNNEQFF | TGTGCCAGCAGGGAACTCGCGACTAGCGGGGGGAACAATGAGCAGTTCTTC | TRBV6-5 | TRBD2 | many | TRBJ2-1
CASRAYRAGANVLTF | TGTGCCAGCAGGGCCTACAGGGCCGGGGCCAACGTCCTGACTTTC | TRBV12-3/TRBV12-4 | - | - | TRBJ2-6
CSRIGGAGETQYF | TGCAGTCGAATCGGGGGGGCCGGAGAGACCCAGTACTTC | TRBV20-1 | TRBD2 | - | TRBJ2-5
CASSEMGAQNSPLHF | TGTGCCAGCAGTGAAATGGGGGCGCAGAATTCACCCCTCCACTTT | TRBV2 | - | few | TRBJ1-6
CASSYAPARAYNSPLHF | TGTGCCAGCAGTTACGCCCCGGCTAGGGCCTATAATTCACCCCTCCACTTT | TRBV6-6 | - | - | TRBJ1-6
CASIPWTADSGGYGYTF | TGCGCCAGCATCCCGTGGACAGCCGACTCAGGAGGCTATGGCTACACCTTC | TRBV5-1 | - | - | TRBJ1-2
CASSAGRNYGYTF | TGTGCCAGCAGCGCCGGGAGAAACTATGGCTACACCTTC | TRBV7-9 | - | few | TRBJ1-2
CSAEGERGAEETQYF | TGCAGTGCTGAGGGGGAGCGGGGGGCTGAAGAGACCCAGTACTTC | TRBV20-1 | TRBD2 | - | TRBJ2-5
CSAARTLDSPLHF | TGCAGTGCCGCCAGAACGTTGGATTCACCCCTCCACTTT | TRBV20-1 | - | few | TRBJ1-6
CASPPASGGYNTDTQYF | TGTGCCAGCCCGCCCGCTAGCGGGGGTTATAATACAGATACGCAGTATTTT | TRBV28 | TRBD2 | few | TRBJ2-3
CASSEYGGGAGDTQYF | TGTGCCAGCAGTGAATATGGAGGGGGGGCCGGAGATACGCAGTATTTT | TRBV25-1 | - | - | TRBJ2-3
CSVEDAVGIDTQYF | TGCAGCGTTGAAGACGCAGTTGGCATAGATACGCAGTATTTT | TRBV29-1 | - | - | TRBJ2-3
CASSSGLAGRETQYF | TGTGCCAGCAGCTCGGGACTAGCGGGGAGAGAGACCCAGTACTTC | TRBV7-2 | TRBD2 | - | TRBJ2-5
CASRDTLRGGELFF | TGTGCCAGCCGGGACACTCTCAGGGGCGGGGAGCTGTTTTTT | TRBV7-6 | - | many | TRBJ2-2
CATRFNPRAMGEQFF | TGTGCCACCCGTTTTAATCCGAGGGCGATGGGTGAGCAGTTCTTC | TRBV7-9 | - | - | TRBJ2-1
CASSREAFAEEKLFF | TGTGCCAGCAGCCGCGAGGCCTTTGCGGAAGAAAAACTGTTTTTT | TRBV11-1 | - | few | TRBJ1-4
CASTEQATEETQYF | TGCGCCAGCACAGAACAGGCTACCGAAGAGACCCAGTACTTC | TRBV5-1 | - | - | TRBJ2-5
CASSGTWDSNQPQHF | TGTGCCAGCAGCGGAACCTGGGACAGCAATCAGCCCCAGCATTTT | TRBV7-9 | - | few | TRBJ1-5
CASSLAGQGYTDTQYF | TGTGCCAGCAGCTTGGCGGGACAGGGCTACACAGATACGCAGTATTTT | TRBV5-6 | TRBD1 | many | TRBJ2-3
CASSQQVGGNQPQHF | TGCGCCAGCAGCCAACAAGTAGGGGGCAATCAGCCCCAGCATTTT | TRBV4-1 | - | - | TRBJ1-5
CASSYGEIEAFF | TGTGCCAGCAGTTACGGTGAGATTGAAGCTTTCTTT | TRBV6-6 | - | few | TRBJ1-1
CASSLLGLGPNTEAFF | TGTGCCAGCAGCCTACTCGGACTGGGCCCGAACACTGAAGCTTTCTTT | TRBV7-9 | - | - | TRBJ1-1
CASSLRDRVDHEQFF | TGCGCCAGCAGCTTGCGGGACAGGGTGGATCATGAGCAGTTCTTC | TRBV5-1 | TRBD1 | - | TRBJ2-1
CASSSAAGDPHEQYF | TGTGCCAGCAGTTCGGCAGCGGGAGATCCCCACGAGCAGTACTTC | TRBV6-2/TRBV6-3 | TRBD2 | - | TRBJ2-7
CASLGTGNMETQYF | TGTGCCAGCCTCGGGACAGGGAATATGGAGACCCAGTACTTC | TRBV12-3/TRBV12-4 | TRBD1 | - | TRBJ2-5
CSSSTQTGTGGFEQFF | TGTTCCAGCAGCACACAAACCGGGACAGGGGGCTTTGAGCAGTTCTTC | TRBV7-3 | TRBD1 | - | TRBJ2-1
CASSGGALSGELFF | TGCGCCAGCAGCGGGGGGGCCCTGTCGGGGGAGCTGTTTTTT | TRBV5-1 | - | few | TRBJ2-2